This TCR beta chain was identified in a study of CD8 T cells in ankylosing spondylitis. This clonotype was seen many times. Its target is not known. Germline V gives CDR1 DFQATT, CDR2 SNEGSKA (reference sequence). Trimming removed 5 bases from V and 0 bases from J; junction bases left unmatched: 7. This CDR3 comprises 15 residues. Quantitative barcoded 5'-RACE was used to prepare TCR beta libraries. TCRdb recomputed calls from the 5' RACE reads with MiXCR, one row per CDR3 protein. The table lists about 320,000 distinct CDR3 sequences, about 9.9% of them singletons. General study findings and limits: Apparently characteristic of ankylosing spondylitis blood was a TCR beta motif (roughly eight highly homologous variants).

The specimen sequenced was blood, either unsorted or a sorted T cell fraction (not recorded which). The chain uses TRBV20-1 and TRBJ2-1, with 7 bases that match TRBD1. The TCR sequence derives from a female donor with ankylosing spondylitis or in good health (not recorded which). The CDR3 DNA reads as TGCAGTGCTGGTCATACAGGGGCCTCCTACAATGAGCAGTTCTTC. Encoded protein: CSAGHTGASYNEQFF.